This record looks at one T cell receptor (beta chain) sequence and its context. Its antigen remains unidentified. No much larger clone exists at a distance of one base, and base qualities are not known. The data belong to a study of molecular identifiers for immune sequencing clone quantification (dated by TCRdb to the late 2010s). Some background on the complete study: In a replicate experiment, RNA from roughly 21,000 or 96,000 naive CD8 T cells was split into five aliquots, four of which were sequenced. CD8 T cells were used in a methods study to benchmark molecular-identifier clustering-based TCR repertoire sequencing (MIDCIRS) and TCR RNA copy counting. General conclusions and limits of the study: Modeling indicated 2.5 to 3.5 TCR RNA copies recovered per cell, compared with about 9.7 by digital PCR, which implies a capture efficiency of approximately 30%. Without barcode sub-clustering, chimeric consensus sequences inflated TCR diversity; chimeras reached as high as 47%. Even against a background of around 950,000 naive CD8 T cells, spiked-in Jurkat TCR RNA amounting to a single cell's worth was reported to be detectable. In CMV-specific effector cells, clones with more than 20 RNA copies contained over 99% of molecules, whereas in naive cells such clones contained under 1% of molecules. Highly expanded clone sizes could be underestimated because identical TCR molecules may share a barcode. The naive libraries included spiked-in Jurkat TCR RNA (fewer than eleven copies' worth), and this Jurkat TCR RNA is not part of the donor repertoire.

Libraries of naive CD8 T cells were built from anywhere between about 17,000 and 1,000,000 sorted cells, with 10%, 30% or 50% of the purified RNA used. Naive CD8 T cells, defined as CD8+CD4-CCR7+CD45RA+, were FACS-sorted into RLT Plus buffer on a BD FACSAria II. To test detection sensitivity, Jurkat RNA equal to approximately ten TCR copies was added to samples of roughly 17,000-1,100,000 naive CD8 T cells. Enrichment of CD8 T cells was done with RosetteSep CD8+ T Cell Enrichment Cocktail plus Ficoll-Paque, and ACK red cell lysis came afterward. The library was generated by PCR. TCRdb names NextSeq 500 as the instrument used. Bulk TCR libraries were made following a previously described method, with the TCR primers given in Table S5. Purification of total RNA was performed with the Qiagen AllPrep DNA/RNA kit. Before analysis, reads from multiple sequencing runs of one library were combined. Per the original workflow: Only reads with exact TCR constant sequence were kept, trimmed to 150 nt, and grouped by their 12-nt molecular barcodes. Reads inside each barcode group were sub-clustered using a 15% Levenshtein threshold, and a quality-weighted consensus sequence was constructed for each RNA molecule. Non-functional sequences were removed, as were lower-count sequences one edit away from another. Based on a fit of two negative binomial distributions, barcode sub-clusters having less than 20% of the maximum read count were discarded. The raw public data were reprocessed by TCRdb itself: fastp quality trimming at Q25, MiXCR clonotype calling, in-frame beta chains only. Under each unique CDR3 protein, matching rows form one entry showing the most common genes and DNA. In this record, the V and J calls reflect TCRdb's handling and not the investigators' own analysis. The sample table lists hundreds of thousands of distinct CDR3 sequences, roughly 27% of them with a count of one. The top ten hold about 0.8% of the sample.

The CDR3 runs 16 residues from the cysteine to the phenylalanine. Only the CDR3 DNA is retained, 48 bases long and in frame from the first base. Germline trimming: 0 bases from V, 3 bases from J; junction bases outside gene matches: 8. For CDR1 and CDR2, the germline V gene lists SNHLY and FYNNEI. The V gene is TRBV2 and the J gene is TRBJ2-7, and 7 bases in between align with TRBD2. This clonotype originated in a human donor in good health. Some libraries in this study had Jurkat cell RNA spiked in. Specimen: naive CD8+ T cells from blood, with Jurkat cell RNA spiked in. The cell subset or site label, read with the paper, signifies: FACS-sorted CD8+CD4-CCR7+CD45RA+ naive T cells. The nucleotide sequence is given as TGTGCCAGCAGTGAAGCGCGGGGGTTTTTAGTCTACGAGCAGTACTTC. Protein translation: CASSEARGFLVYEQYF. Supplemented by the reference TRBV2 and TRBJ2-7 proteins around the CDR3, the complete variable domain is EPEVTQTPSHQVTQMGQEVILRCVPISNHLYFYWYRQILGQKVEFLVSFYNNEISEKSEIFDDQFSVERPDGSNFTLKIRSTKLEDSAMYFCASSEARGFLVYEQYFGPGTRLTVT.